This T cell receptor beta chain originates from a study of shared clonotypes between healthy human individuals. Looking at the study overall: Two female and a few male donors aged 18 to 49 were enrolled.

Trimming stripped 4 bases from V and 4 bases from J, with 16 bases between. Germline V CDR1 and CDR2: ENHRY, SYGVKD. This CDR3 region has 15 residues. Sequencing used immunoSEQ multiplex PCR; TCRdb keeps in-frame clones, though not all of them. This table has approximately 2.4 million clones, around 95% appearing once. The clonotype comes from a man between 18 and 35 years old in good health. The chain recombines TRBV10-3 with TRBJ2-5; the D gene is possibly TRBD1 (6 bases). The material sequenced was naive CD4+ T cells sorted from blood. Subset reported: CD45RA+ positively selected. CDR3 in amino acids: CAISGYLGARETQYF. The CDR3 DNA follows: TGTGCCATCAGTGGGTATTTGGGGGCCCGAGAGACCCAGTACTTC.